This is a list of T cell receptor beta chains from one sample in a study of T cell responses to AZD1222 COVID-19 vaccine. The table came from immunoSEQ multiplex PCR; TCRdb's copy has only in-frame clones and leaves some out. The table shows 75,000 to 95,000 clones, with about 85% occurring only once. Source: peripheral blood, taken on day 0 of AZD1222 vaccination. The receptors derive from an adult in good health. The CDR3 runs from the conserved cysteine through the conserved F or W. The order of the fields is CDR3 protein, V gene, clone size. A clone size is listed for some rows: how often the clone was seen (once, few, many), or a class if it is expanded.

cdr3_aa: CASSLTQDEQFF; v_call: TRBV7-9; clone_size: .
cdr3_aa: CATRGGTGSYEQYF; v_call: TRBV6-5; clone_size: .
cdr3_aa: CASSLRGDTEAFF; v_call: TRBV11-3; clone_size: once
cdr3_aa: CASRQANTGELFF; v_call: TRBV19; clone_size: .
cdr3_aa: CASSYSGTTDTQYF; v_call: TRBV11-3; clone_size: .
cdr3_aa: CASSYPTRGGTNEKLFF; v_call: TRBV6-2/TRBV6-3; clone_size: once
cdr3_aa: CASSPAGANYGYTF; v_call: TRBV14; clone_size: .
cdr3_aa: CASSFTGTGELFF; v_call: TRBV12-3/TRBV12-4; clone_size: .
cdr3_aa: CASSIDPAGIYGYTF; v_call: TRBV19; clone_size: .
cdr3_aa: CASSQGQSRGQPQHF; v_call: TRBV4-1; clone_size: .
cdr3_aa: CASSPGTPNTEAFF; v_call: TRBV7-8; clone_size: .
cdr3_aa: CASSLVQGLQDTQYF; v_call: TRBV5-1; clone_size: .
cdr3_aa: CASSYVGSGNTIYF; v_call: TRBV19; clone_size: .
cdr3_aa: CAITRLAGVSYNEQFF; v_call: TRBV10-3; clone_size: .
cdr3_aa: CASSPGQLGELFF; v_call: TRBV7-7; clone_size: .
cdr3_aa: CASSPRTGMSNQPQHF; v_call: TRBV7-2; clone_size: .
cdr3_aa: CASSDNPGGGAFF; v_call: TRBV2; clone_size: .
cdr3_aa: CASSGQYGTEAFF; v_call: TRBV19; clone_size: .
cdr3_aa: CAMGAAENTEAFF; v_call: TRBV10-3; clone_size: .
cdr3_aa: CASSYSLGGTVAFF; v_call: TRBV6-5; clone_size: .
cdr3_aa: CASSSSDSYEQYF; v_call: TRBV7-3; clone_size: few
cdr3_aa: CASSMGTGGLFNYGYTF; v_call: TRBV19; clone_size: .
cdr3_aa: CASSSAGTAQETQYF; v_call: TRBV5-1; clone_size: .
cdr3_aa: CASSYRPESKLQYF; v_call: TRBV6-5; clone_size: few
cdr3_aa: CASSPAVRGDRPQHF; v_call: TRBV4-3; clone_size: .
cdr3_aa: CASSQGEGQPQHF; v_call: TRBV5-1; clone_size: .
cdr3_aa: CASSVSAGGNTGELFF; v_call: TRBV9; clone_size: .
cdr3_aa: CASSEGQTSNYGYTF; v_call: TRBV10-2; clone_size: .
cdr3_aa: CASSVGAGGRVTEAFF; v_call: TRBV9; clone_size: .
cdr3_aa: CASSLTPGQGNTEAFF; v_call: TRBV7-9; clone_size: .
cdr3_aa: CASSDSWGSSPLHF; v_call: TRBV6-4; clone_size: .
cdr3_aa: CASSLGQGMGYEQYF; v_call: TRBV5-1; clone_size: few
cdr3_aa: CASSSPGGGGETQYF; v_call: TRBV6-2/TRBV6-3; clone_size: .
cdr3_aa: CATSHAADHEQFF; v_call: TRBV24-1; clone_size: .
cdr3_aa: CASKQDMNTEAFF; v_call: TRBV14; clone_size: .
cdr3_aa: CASTPGRGGDTGELFF; v_call: TRBV11-1; clone_size: once
cdr3_aa: CASSPRSGADNQPQHF; v_call: TRBV27; clone_size: .
cdr3_aa: CASGGAGKATEAFF; v_call: TRBV2; clone_size: .
cdr3_aa: CASSLARRTGELFF; v_call: TRBV27; clone_size: .
cdr3_aa: CASSQDNEAEAFF; v_call: TRBV4-3; clone_size: .
cdr3_aa: CASSGPRDRIQETQYF; v_call: TRBV19; clone_size: .
cdr3_aa: CASSLPQGTEAFF; v_call: TRBV7-2; clone_size: .
cdr3_aa: CAWTPASYNSPLHF; v_call: TRBV30; clone_size: .
cdr3_aa: CASSLPGGDTEAFF; v_call: TRBV7-9; clone_size: .
cdr3_aa: CASSSNNQPQHF; v_call: TRBV12-3/TRBV12-4; clone_size: .
cdr3_aa: CASSQGTGRRATEAFF; v_call: TRBV4-3; clone_size: .